These T cell receptor beta chains were read from a single sample in a study of a mutant IDH1 vaccine in newly diagnosed glioma. Using immunoSEQ multiplex PCR, the repertoire was profiled, and TCRdb retains in-frame clones only, with some absent. The sample has 9,500 to 14,000 clones, over 75% seen once. These receptors have no identified antigens. The sequencing here drew on PBMCs, taken from a glioma patient whose treatment included an IDH1 peptide vaccine. These receptors were collected from a woman in her forties with glioma. Some clones in this sample may be carry-over from other donors' samples. Both conserved end residues are part of each CDR3. A D gene is named only where the DNA matches it firmly. Clone size is stated in some rows and not others, as once, few, many or a class when expanded.

NA	TRBV11-2	TRBJ2-7	NA	CASSLGSPYEQYF	TGTGCCAGCAGCCTGGGTTCTCCCTACGAGCAGTACTTC
NA	TRBV29-1	TRBJ1-2	NA	CSYRQGQGYTF	TGCAGCTACCGCCAGGGGCAAGGCTACACCTTC
NA	TRBV5-6	TRBJ1-1	TRBD1	CASSYTGGTEAFF	TGTGCCAGCAGCTATACAGGGGGCACTGAAGCTTTCTTT
NA	TRBV10-3	TRBJ2-1	TRBD1	CATRGQGPNNEQFF	TGTGCCACCCGGGGACAGGGGCCCAACAATGAGCAGTTCTTC
NA	TRBV6-5	TRBJ2-1	NA	CASSKGGGEQFF	TGTGCCAGCAGTAAGGGAGGCGGTGAGCAGTTCTTC
NA	TRBV7-8	TRBJ2-6	TRBD1	CASSPPGGANTGANVLTF	TGTGCCAGCAGCCCCCCAGGGGGCGCGAACACTGGGGCCAACGTCCTGACTTTC
once	TRBV2	TRBJ1-1	TRBD1	CASSRYLTGDSEAFF	TGTGCCAGCAGTCGGTACCTCACAGGGGATTCTGAAGCTTTCTTT
NA	TRBV2	TRBJ1-4	NA	CASSETGATNEKLFF	TGTGCCAGCAGTGAAACGGGAGCAACTAATGAAAAACTGTTTTTT
NA	TRBV18	TRBJ1-4	TRBD1	CASSPMTGVNEKLFF	TGTGCCAGCTCACCAATGACAGGGGTTAATGAAAAACTGTTTTTT
once	TRBV4-1	TRBJ1-5	NA	CASSRLVTGSNQPQHF	TGCGCCAGCAGCCGCCTGGTCACGGGGAGCAATCAGCCCCAGCATTTT